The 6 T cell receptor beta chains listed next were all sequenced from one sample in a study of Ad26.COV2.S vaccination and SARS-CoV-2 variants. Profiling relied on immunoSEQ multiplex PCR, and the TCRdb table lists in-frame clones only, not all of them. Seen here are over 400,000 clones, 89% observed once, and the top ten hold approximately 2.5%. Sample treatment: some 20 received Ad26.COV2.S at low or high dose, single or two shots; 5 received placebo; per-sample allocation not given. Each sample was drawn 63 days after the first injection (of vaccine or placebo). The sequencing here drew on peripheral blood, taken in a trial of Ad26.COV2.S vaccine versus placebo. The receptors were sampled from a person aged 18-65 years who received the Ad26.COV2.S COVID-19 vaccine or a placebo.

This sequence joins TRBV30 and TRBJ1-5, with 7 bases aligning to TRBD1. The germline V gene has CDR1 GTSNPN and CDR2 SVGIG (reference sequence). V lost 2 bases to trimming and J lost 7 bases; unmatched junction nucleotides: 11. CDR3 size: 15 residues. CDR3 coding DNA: TGTGCCTGGAGTATCAGGACAGGCCTGGAGCAGCCCCAGCATTTT. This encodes CAWSIRTGLEQPQHF. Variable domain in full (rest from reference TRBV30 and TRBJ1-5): SQTIHQWPATLVQPVGSPLSLECTVEGTSNPNLYWYRQAAGRGLQLLFYSVGIGQISSEVPQNLSASRPQDRQFILSSKKLLLSDSGFYLCAWSIRTGLEQPQHFGDGTRLSIL.

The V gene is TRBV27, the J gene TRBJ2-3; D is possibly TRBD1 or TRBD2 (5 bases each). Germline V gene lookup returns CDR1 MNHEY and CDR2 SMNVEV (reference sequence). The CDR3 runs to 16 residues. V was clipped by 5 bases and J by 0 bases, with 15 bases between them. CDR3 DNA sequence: TGTGCCAGCAGTCGGGGCCTTACTGCTAGCACAGATACGCAGTATTTT. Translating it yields CASSRGLTASTDTQYF.

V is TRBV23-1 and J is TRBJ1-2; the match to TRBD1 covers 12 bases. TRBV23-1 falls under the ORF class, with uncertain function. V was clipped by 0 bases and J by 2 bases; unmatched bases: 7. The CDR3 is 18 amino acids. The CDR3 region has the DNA TGCGCCAGCAGTCAATCGAGCGGGGACAGGGGGCAGAACTATGGCTACACCTTC. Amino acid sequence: CASSQSSGDRGQNYGYTF.

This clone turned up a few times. CDR3: CASSLLGQGSTEAFF. The DNA of the CDR3 is TGTGCCAGCAGCCTCCTAGGACAGGGGAGCACTGAAGCTTTCTTT. The genes are TRBV9 and TRBJ1-1, with 9 nucleotides matching TRBD1. This CDR3 has 15 residues. Germline V gene data show CDR1 as SGDLS and CDR2 as YYNGEE. V gave up 4 bases and J gave up 4 bases; unmatched junction bases: 8.

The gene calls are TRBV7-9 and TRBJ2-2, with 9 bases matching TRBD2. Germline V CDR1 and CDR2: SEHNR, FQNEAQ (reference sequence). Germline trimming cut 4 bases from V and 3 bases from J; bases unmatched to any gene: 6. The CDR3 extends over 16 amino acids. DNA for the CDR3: TGTGCCAGCAGCTCCAAGACTAGCGGATACACCGGGGAGCTGTTTTTT. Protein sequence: CASSSKTSGYTGELFF.

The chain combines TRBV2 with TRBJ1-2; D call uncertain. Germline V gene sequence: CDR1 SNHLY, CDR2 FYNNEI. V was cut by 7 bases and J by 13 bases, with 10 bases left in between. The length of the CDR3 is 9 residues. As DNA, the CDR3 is TGTGCCAGCATGCGGAATTGCACCTTC. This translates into CASMRNCTF.